Listed below are T cell receptor beta chains from one sample, sequenced in a study of spatial heterogeneity in lung cancer. TCRdb reanalysed the 5' RACE reads using MiXCR and keeps one entry per CDR3 protein. The profile shows more than 35,000 distinct CDR3 sequences, approximately 5.2% of them singletons. Here the sequenced sample was PBMCs, taken at surgery. The source is a female donor with early-stage non-small cell lung cancer. The CDR3 runs from the conserved cysteine through the conserved F or W. The order of the fields is V gene, J gene, D gene, clone size, CDR3 protein, CDR3 DNA. D genes are given only for firm matches. A row's size may be missing; if present it is once, few, many or a size class.

V gene: TRBV4-2; J gene: TRBJ1-1; D gene: NA; clone size: many; CDR3 protein: CASSQDNGLWAEAFF; CDR3 DNA: TGTGCCAGCAGCCAAGATAATGGGTTATGGGCTGAAGCTTTCTTT
V gene: TRBV27; J gene: TRBJ1-5; D gene: NA; clone size: many; CDR3 protein: CASSLVFGQPQHF; CDR3 DNA: TGTGCCAGCAGTTTAGTATTCGGTCAGCCCCAGCATTTT
V gene: TRBV7-8; J gene: TRBJ2-1; D gene: NA; clone size: NA; CDR3 protein: CASSLVTGPGRFF; CDR3 DNA: TGTGCCAGCAGCTTAGTCACCGGACCTGGGCGGTTCTTC
V gene: TRBV11-2; J gene: TRBJ1-5; D gene: NA; clone size: many; CDR3 protein: CASSFGSDQPQHF; CDR3 DNA: TGTGCCAGCAGCTTTGGCTCGGATCAGCCCCAGCATTTT
V gene: TRBV9; J gene: TRBJ2-2; D gene: NA; clone size: many; CDR3 protein: CASSEDFNTGELFF; CDR3 DNA: TGTGCCAGCAGCGAGGACTTCAACACCGGGGAGCTGTTTTTT
V gene: TRBV5-6; J gene: TRBJ1-3; D gene: NA; clone size: many; CDR3 protein: CASSLSPASSGNTIYF; CDR3 DNA: TGTGCCAGCAGCTTGTCCCCCGCAAGCTCTGGAAACACCATATATTTT
V gene: TRBV5-4; J gene: TRBJ2-7; D gene: TRBD1; clone size: NA; CDR3 protein: CASSLARQGSYEQYF; CDR3 DNA: TGTGCCAGCAGCTTGGCCCGACAGGGATCCTACGAGCAGTACTTC
V gene: TRBV2; J gene: TRBJ1-5; D gene: TRBD1; clone size: NA; CDR3 protein: CASRGQPPNQPQHF; CDR3 DNA: TGTGCCAGCAGGGGACAGCCGCCGAATCAGCCCCAGCATTTT
V gene: TRBV6-4; J gene: TRBJ2-3; D gene: NA; clone size: many; CDR3 protein: CASSVSGVTDTQYF; CDR3 DNA: TGTGCCAGCAGTGTATCAGGGGTTACAGATACGCAGTATTTT
V gene: TRBV10-2; J gene: TRBJ2-1; D gene: NA; clone size: few; CDR3 protein: CASSDGFRDNEQFF; CDR3 DNA: TGCGCCAGCAGTGATGGTTTCAGGGACAATGAGCAGTTCTTC
V gene: TRBV3-1; J gene: TRBJ2-1; D gene: NA; clone size: few; CDR3 protein: CASSPLLALNEQFF; CDR3 DNA: TGTGCCAGCAGCCCCCTGCTGGCCCTCAATGAGCAGTTCTTC